The sequence of this TCR beta chain was determined in a study of shared clonotypes between healthy human individuals. The study, taken as a whole, reports: What naive subsets generally showed was a larger estimated richness than memory subsets showed. Clonotype sharing among donors likely depends on sequencing depth.

On this clone itself: Antigen unknown. The same CDR3 is also encoded by other DNA sequences in this sample.

The germline V gene encodes CDR1 SGHRS and CDR2 YFSETQ. The CDR3 is made up of 15 amino acids. The V segment lost 4 bases and the J segment 3 bases; nucleotides outside the gene matches: 5. Sequenced by immunoSEQ multiplex PCR; TCRdb stores in-frame clones only, minus some. The sample has around 2.5 million clones, over 85% seen once; the top ten hold about 0.34%. The rearrangement joins TRBV5-1 to TRBJ2-1; 9 bases agree with TRBD2. The sequencing input was naive CD4+ T cells from PBMCs. The subset is: CD45RA+ positively selected. The receptor's source is a man aged 18 to 29 in good health. Some clones in this sample may be carry-over from other donors' samples. CDR3 sequence: CASSLGLAVYNEQFF. The DNA for the CDR3 is TGCGCCAGCAGCCTGGGACTAGCAGTCTACAATGAGCAGTTCTTC.